A selection of T cell receptor beta chains follows, all from one sample in a study of Ad26.COV2.S vaccination and SARS-CoV-2 variants. Assay used: immunoSEQ multiplex PCR; TCRdb lists only in-frame clones, some missing. The table records some 640,000 clones, roughly nine tenths of them present only once. The sample consisted of peripheral blood, taken in a trial of Ad26.COV2.S vaccine versus placebo. The receptors were gathered from a person aged 18-60 years who received the Ad26.COV2.S COVID-19 vaccine or a placebo. The CDR3 runs from the conserved cysteine through the conserved F or W. The order of the fields is V gene, D gene, clone size, J gene, CDR3 DNA, CDR3 protein. The D gene is left open where the match is weak. A row's size may be missing; if present it is once, few, many or a size class.

TRBV5-1,NA,NA,TRBJ2-7,TGCGCCAGCGGATCCGGGACGGCTTCGTACGAGCAGTACTTC,CASGSGTASYEQYF
TRBV5-4,TRBD2,NA,TRBJ2-1,TGTGCCAGCAGCTTGGCCCAGGCTAGCGGGAGAAATGAGCAGTTCTTC,CASSLAQASGRNEQFF
TRBV20-1,NA,once,TRBJ2-7,TGCAGTGCTAGTTTCCGGATGAAGGAGGAGCAGTACTTC,CSASFRMKEEQYF
TRBV5-4,NA,NA,TRBJ2-5,TGTGCCAGCAGTTTGGGGGGCCCAGGGAGGGCCCAGTACTTC,CASSLGGPGRAQYF
TRBV30,TRBD2,NA,TRBJ2-7,TGTGCCTGGACCCGGGGAGGGGACTACTCCTACGAGCAGTACTTC,CAWTRGGDYSYEQYF
TRBV6-2/TRBV6-3,TRBD1,NA,TRBJ1-5,TGTGCCAGCAGTACAACAGGGGAATATAGCAATCAGCCCCAGCATTTT,CASSTTGEYSNQPQHF
TRBV9,NA,NA,TRBJ1-1,TGTGCCAGCAGCGTAGAAATGGGCGGGGCAGGGAACATGAACACTGAAGCTTTCTTT,CASSVEMGGAGNMNTEAFF
TRBV2,NA,NA,TRBJ1-1,TGTGCCAGCAGTTTCAGGGTGCACACTGAAGCTTTCTTT,CASSFRVHTEAFF
TRBV27,NA,NA,TRBJ1-5,TGTGCCAGCAGTTTGGCGAGTACGGAGCCCCAGCATTTT,CASSLASTEPQHF
TRBV4-3,NA,few,TRBJ2-7,TGCGCCAGCAGCCAAGTCCAGGGCTACGAGCAGTACTTC,CASSQVQGYEQYF
TRBV11-1,NA,once,TRBJ1-1,TGTGCCAGCAGCTTAAGTCAATCCAACACTGAAGCTTTCTTT,CASSLSQSNTEAFF
TRBV20-1,NA,once,TRBJ1-6,TGCAGTGCTAGTCAAGACAGCTCCTATAATTCACCCCTCCACTTT,CSASQDSSYNSPLHF
TRBV4-3,NA,few,TRBJ2-7,TGCGCCAGCAGCCAAGGTAAGGGCAGGGGATCATACGAGCAGTACTTC,CASSQGKGRGSYEQYF
TRBV4-3,TRBD1,NA,TRBJ2-2,TGCGCCAGCAGCCTACAGGGGTCCGGCGGGGAGCTGTTTTTT,CASSLQGSGGELFF
TRBV6-2/TRBV6-3,TRBD1,NA,TRBJ2-7,TGTGCCAGCAGTAGACTAACAGGGGTCTACGAGCAGTACTTC,CASSRLTGVYEQYF
TRBV9,TRBD2,NA,TRBJ2-5,TGTGCCAGCAGCGTAGCACTAGCGGGAGAACAAGAGACCCAGTACTTC,CASSVALAGEQETQYF
TRBV7-9,NA,NA,TRBJ1-2,TGTGCCAGCAGCTTCCCACAGGGCAACGGCTACACCTTC,CASSFPQGNGYTF
TRBV18,TRBD2,NA,TRBJ2-5,TGTGCCAGCTCACCACCGGCGGGAGGCAGGGAGACCCAGTACTTC,CASSPPAGGRETQYF